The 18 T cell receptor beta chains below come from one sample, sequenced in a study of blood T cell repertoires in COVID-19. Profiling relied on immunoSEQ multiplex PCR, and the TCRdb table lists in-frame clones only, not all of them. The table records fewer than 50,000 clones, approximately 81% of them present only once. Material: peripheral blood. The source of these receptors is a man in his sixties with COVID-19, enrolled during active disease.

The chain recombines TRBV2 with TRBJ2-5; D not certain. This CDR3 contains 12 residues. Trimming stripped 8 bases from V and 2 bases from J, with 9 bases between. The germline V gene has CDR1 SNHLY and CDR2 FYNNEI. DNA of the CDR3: TGTGCCAGCTCAGGTTATCAAGAGACCCAGTACTTC. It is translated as CASSGYQETQYF.

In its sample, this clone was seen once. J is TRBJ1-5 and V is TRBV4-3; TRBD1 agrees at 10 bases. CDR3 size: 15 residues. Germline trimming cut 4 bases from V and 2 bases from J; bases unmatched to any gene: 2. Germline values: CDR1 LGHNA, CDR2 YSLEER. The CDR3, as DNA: TGCGCCAGCAGCCTGGACAGGGGGGGCAATCAGCCCCAGCATTTT. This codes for CASSLDRGGNQPQHF.

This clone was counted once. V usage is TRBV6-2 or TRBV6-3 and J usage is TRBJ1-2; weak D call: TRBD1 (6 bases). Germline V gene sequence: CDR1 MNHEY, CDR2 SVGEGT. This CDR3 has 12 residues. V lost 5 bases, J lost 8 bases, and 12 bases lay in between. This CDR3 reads CASSTTGYGYTF. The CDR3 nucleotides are TGTGCCAGCAGTACCACAGGGTACGGCTACACCTTC.

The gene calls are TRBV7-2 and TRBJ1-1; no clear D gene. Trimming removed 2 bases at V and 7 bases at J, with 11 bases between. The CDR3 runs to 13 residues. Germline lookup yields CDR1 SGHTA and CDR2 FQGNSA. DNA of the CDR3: TGTGCCAGCAGCTTAAATTTAGTCGGTGAAGCTTTCTTT. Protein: CASSLNLVGEAFF.

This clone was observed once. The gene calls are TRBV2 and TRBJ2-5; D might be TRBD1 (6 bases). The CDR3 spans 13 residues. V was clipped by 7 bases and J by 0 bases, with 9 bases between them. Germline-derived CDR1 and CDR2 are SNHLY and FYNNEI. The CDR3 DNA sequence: TGTGCCAGCAAGCCAGGGGACCAAGAGACCCAGTACTTC. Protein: CASKPGDQETQYF.

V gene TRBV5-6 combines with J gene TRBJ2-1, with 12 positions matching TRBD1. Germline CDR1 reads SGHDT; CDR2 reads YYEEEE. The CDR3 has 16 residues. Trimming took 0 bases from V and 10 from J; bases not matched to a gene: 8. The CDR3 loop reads CASSLAWGQGAWEQFF. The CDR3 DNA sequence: TGTGCCAGCAGCTTGGCCTGGGGACAGGGGGCTTGGGAGCAGTTCTTC.

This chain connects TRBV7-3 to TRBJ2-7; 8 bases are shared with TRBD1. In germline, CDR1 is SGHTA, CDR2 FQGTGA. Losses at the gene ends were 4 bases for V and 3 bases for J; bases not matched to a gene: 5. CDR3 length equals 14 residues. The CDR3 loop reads CASSSGTGDYEQYF. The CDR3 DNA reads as TGTGCCAGCAGCTCAGGGACAGGCGACTACGAGCAGTACTTC. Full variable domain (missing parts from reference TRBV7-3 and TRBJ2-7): GAGVSQTPSNKVTEKGKYVELRCDPISGHTALYWYRQSLGQGPEFLIYFQGTGAADDSGLPNDRFFAVRPEGSVSTLKIQRTERGDSAVYLCASSSGTGDYEQYFGPGTRLTVT.

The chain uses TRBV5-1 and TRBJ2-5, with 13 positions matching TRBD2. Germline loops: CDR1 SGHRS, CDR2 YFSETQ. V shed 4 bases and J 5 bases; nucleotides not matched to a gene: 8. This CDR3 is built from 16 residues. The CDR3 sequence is CASSTGTSGNGETQYF. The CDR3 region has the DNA TGCGCCAGCAGCACAGGGACTAGCGGGAACGGGGAGACCCAGTACTTC.

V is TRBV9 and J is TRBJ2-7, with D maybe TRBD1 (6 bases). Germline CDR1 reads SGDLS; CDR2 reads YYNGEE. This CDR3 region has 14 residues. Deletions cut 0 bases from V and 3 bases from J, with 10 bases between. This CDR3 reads CASSVGTGIYEQYF. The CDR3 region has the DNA TGTGCCAGCAGCGTAGGAACAGGGATCTACGAGCAGTACTTC.

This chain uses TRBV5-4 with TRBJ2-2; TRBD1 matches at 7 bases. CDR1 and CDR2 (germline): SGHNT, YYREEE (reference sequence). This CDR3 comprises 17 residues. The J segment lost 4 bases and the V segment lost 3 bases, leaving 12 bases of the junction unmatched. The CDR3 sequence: CASSSGSGGRFTGELFF. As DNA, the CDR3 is TGTGCCAGCAGCTCAGGGTCAGGGGGTCGTTTCACCGGGGAGCTGTTTTTT. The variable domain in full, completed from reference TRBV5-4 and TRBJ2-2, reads ETGVTQSPTHLIKTRGQQVTLRCSSQSGHNTVSWYQQALGQGPQFIFQYYREEENGRGNFPPRFSGLQFPNYSSELNVNALELDDSALYLCASSSGSGGRFTGELFFGEGSRLTVL.

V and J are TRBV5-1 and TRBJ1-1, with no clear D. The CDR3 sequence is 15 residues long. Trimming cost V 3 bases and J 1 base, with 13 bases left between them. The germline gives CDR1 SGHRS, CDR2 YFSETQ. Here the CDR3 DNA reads TGCGCCAGCAGCTACCTCAGGCAACAGAACACTGAAGCTTTCTTT. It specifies CASSYLRQQNTEAFF. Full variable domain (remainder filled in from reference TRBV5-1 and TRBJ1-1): KAGVTQTPRYLIKTRGQQVTLSCSPISGHRSVSWYQQTPGQGLQFLFEYFSETQRNKGNFPGRFSGRQFSNSRSEMNVSTLELGDSALYLCASSYLRQQNTEAFFGQGTRLTVV.

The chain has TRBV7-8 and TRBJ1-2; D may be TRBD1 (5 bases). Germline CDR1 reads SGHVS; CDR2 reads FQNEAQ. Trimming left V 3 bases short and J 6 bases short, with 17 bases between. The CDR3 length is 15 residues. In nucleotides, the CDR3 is TGTGCCAGCAGCTTTCGACACGTAGCGGACAATGGCTACACCTTC. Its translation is CASSFRHVADNGYTF.

CDR3 bases: TGTGCCTGGGGGTCACCGACAGGGGGGCATCAGCCCCAGCATTTT. Protein sequence: CAWGSPTGGHQPQHF. The J gene is TRBJ1-5, the V gene TRBV30; TRBD1 aligns across 9 bases. The germline V gene has CDR1 GTSNPN and CDR2 SVGIG (reference sequence). The CDR3 spans 15 residues. V lost 5 bases, J lost 5 bases, and 10 bases stayed unmatched.

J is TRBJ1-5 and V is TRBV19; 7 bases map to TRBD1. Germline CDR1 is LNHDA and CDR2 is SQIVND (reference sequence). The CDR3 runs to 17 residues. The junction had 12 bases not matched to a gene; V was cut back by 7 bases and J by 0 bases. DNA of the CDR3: TGTGCCAGTAAAGCGAGGGGGCAGGGACATAGCAATCAGCCCCAGCATTTT. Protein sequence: CASKARGQGHSNQPQHF.

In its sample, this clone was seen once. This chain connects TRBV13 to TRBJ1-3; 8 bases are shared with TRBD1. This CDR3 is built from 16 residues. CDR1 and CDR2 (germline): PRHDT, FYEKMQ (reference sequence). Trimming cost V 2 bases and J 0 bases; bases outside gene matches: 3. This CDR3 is CASSLRTGSSGNTIYF. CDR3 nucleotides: TGTGCCAGCAGCTTAAGGACAGGGAGCTCTGGAAACACCATATATTTT. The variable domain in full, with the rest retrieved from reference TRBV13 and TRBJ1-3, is AAGVIQSPRHLIKEKRETATLKCYPIPRHDTVYWYQQGPGQDPQFLISFYEKMQSDKGSIPDRFSAQQFSDYHSELNMSSLELGDSALYFCASSLRTGSSGNTIYFGEGSWLTVV.

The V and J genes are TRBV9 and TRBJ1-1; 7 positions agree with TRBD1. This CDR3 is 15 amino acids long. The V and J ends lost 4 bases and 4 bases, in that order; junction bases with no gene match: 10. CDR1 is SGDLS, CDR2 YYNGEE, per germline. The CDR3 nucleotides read TGTGCCAGCAGCACACGACAGGGATCGGTCACTGAAGCTTTCTTT. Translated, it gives CASSTRQGSVTEAFF.

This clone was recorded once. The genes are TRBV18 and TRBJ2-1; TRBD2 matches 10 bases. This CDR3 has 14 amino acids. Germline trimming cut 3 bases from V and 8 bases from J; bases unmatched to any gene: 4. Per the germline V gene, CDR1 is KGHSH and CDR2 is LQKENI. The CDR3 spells CASSPASGRDEQFF. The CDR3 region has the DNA TGTGCCAGCTCACCGGCTAGCGGGAGAGATGAGCAGTTCTTC. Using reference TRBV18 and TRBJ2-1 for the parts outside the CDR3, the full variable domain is NAGVMQNPRHLVRRRGQEARLRCSPMKGHSHVYWYRQLPEEGLKFMVYLQKENIIDESGMPKERFSAEFPKEGPSILRIQQVVRGDSAAYFCASSPASGRDEQFFGPGTRLTVL.

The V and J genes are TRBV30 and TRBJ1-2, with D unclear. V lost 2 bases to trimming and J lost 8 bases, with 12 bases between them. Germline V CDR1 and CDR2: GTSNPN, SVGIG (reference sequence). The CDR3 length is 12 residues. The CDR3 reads CAWSISERGYTF. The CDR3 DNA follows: TGTGCCTGGAGTATTTCGGAGCGGGGCTACACCTTC.